Given below is one T cell receptor (beta chain) in context. Profiling relied on immunoSEQ multiplex PCR, and the TCRdb table lists in-frame clones only, not all of them. The sample yields more than 100,000 clones, around 80% seen once. The data are from a study of blood T cell repertoires in COVID-19. Study-level information: In each case, the material was cDNA or gDNA derived from T cells, B-cell-depleted T cells, or PBMCs.

Germline CDR1 is SGHNT and CDR2 is YYREEE (reference sequence). The CDR3 covers 15 residues. The V end lost 4 bases, the J end lost 0 bases, and 14 bases lay between the germline ends. The receptor's source is a woman older than 75 with acute or convalescent COVID-19. The chain recombines TRBV5-4 with TRBJ2-7, with no clear D. Sequenced: peripheral blood. The CDR3 DNA reads as TGTGCCAGCAGCCCCACCGTGGCAGACTCCTACGAGCAGTACTTC. The encoded protein is CASSPTVADSYEQYF.